This T cell receptor (beta chain) comes out of a study of beta chain features in type 1 diabetes. The study reverse transcribed the entire isolated RNA, so it sequenced expressed TCRB transcripts. The table came from immunoSEQ multiplex PCR; TCRdb's copy has only in-frame clones and leaves some out. Of about 410,000 clones listed, around 13% were seen once; the top ten hold under 0.04%. Findings and caveats of the study: Moderate but significant shortening of TCRB CDR3s was recorded in all four CD4+ subsets from Type 1 diabetes patients. The VDJ junctions of type 1 diabetes patients carried fewer insertions and more deletions.

With regard to this clone: The antigen is unknown.

The authors sorted CD4+ naive, central memory, regulatory and stem cell-like memory cells via CD45RO/CCR7/CD25/CD127/CD95/CD27. The material sequenced was naive CD4+ T cells from blood. The TCR was taken from a man aged 25-45 years in good health.

As DNA, the CDR3 is TGTGCCAGCAGCCAAGCATTTTCTCAGAGAACGGGTGAAAAACTGTTTTTT. It encodes CASSQAFSQRTGEKLFF. This sequence joins TRBV14 and TRBJ1-4; D unresolved. Germline V lookup: CDR1 SGHDN, CDR2 FVKESK. V was trimmed by 1 base and J by 7 bases, leaving 19 bases between them. This CDR3 contains 17 residues.